This entry lists 21 T cell receptor beta chains sequenced from one sample in a study of tumor and adjacent non-tumor tissue in lung cancer. TCRbeta libraries were built with three rounds of nested PCR, modified from ARM-PCR. TCRdb used MiXCR to reprocess the multiplex PCR reads, holding one entry per CDR3 protein. The table has over 110,000 distinct CDR3 sequences, around 66% seen once. RNA was extracted from bulk tissue without any cell sorting. The material sequenced was lung tumor tissue. The source of these receptors is a man in his 60s with small cell lung cancer.

Concerning this clonotype: The CDR3 does not end in the conserved phenylalanine or tryptophan, so this is likely a read error. The rearrangement uses TRBV12-3 or TRBV12-4 and TRBJ2-7; 12 bases line up with TRBD2. Trimming took 2 bases from V and 4 from J; bases not matched to a gene: 21. CDR3 length equals 21 residues. This CDR3 is CASSLRSGTGLAGNRTYEQYI. In DNA form, the CDR3 reads TGTGCCAGCAGTTTAAGGAGTGGGACAGGACTAGCGGGAAATCGGACATACGAGCAGTACATC.

To note about this clonotype: No conserved phenylalanine or tryptophan ends this CDR3, so it is likely a read error. The chain's CDR3 is CSVDLLDSSSYNEQFS. DNA of the CDR3: TGCAGCGTTGACTTACTAGACTCAAGCTCCTACAATGAGCAGTTCTCC. The J gene is TRBJ2-1, the V gene TRBV29-1; D is perhaps TRBD2 (5 bases). The V and J ends lost 3 bases and 0 bases respectively, with 15 bases between them. The CDR3 totals 16 residues. Germline V gene sequence: CDR1 SQVTM, CDR2 ANQGSEA.

This clonotype has only one observation. A junction end diverges from the germline sequence, so it may reflect a read error. The rearrangement uses TRBV29-1 and TRBJ2-3, with 10 positions matching TRBD2. There are 15 residues in the CDR3. Looked up from germline, CDR1 is SQVTM and CDR2 is ANQGSEA. CDR3 residues: CGVGGLAAYTDTQYF. The CDR3 DNA reads as TGCGGCGTTGGAGGACTAGCGGCCTACACAGATACGCAGTATTTT.

This clonotype has a handful of counts. The V gene is TRBV6-1, the J gene TRBJ2-7; 7 nucleotides match TRBD2. This CDR3 has 17 residues. Germline lookup yields CDR1 MNHNS and CDR2 SASEGT. Germline trimming cut 4 bases from V and 2 bases from J; bases unmatched to any gene: 14. CDR3 DNA sequence: TGTGCCAGCAGTGCCCGGGCGTGGGCTAGCGGTCCCTACGAGCAGTACTTC. Translation gives CASSARAWASGPYEQYF.

In the case of this clonotype: The junction and the germline gene differ at one end; a read error may be behind it. The V call is TRBV4-2, the J call TRBJ2-7; 9 nucleotides agree with TRBD2. Germline V CDR1 and CDR2: LGHNA, YNFKEQ. The CDR3 loop spans 14 amino acids. The CDR3 DNA is TGTGCCAGCAGCCAACTTCAGACTAGCGGCGAGCAGCACTTC. Its protein is CASSQLQTSGEQHF.

With regard to this clonotype: The conserved closing phenylalanine or tryptophan is absent in this CDR3, likely reflecting a read error. CDR3 in DNA: TGTGCCAGCAGCATCGGGACTGAATATTCACCCCTCCACTAT. Protein sequence: CASSIGTEYSPLHY. J is TRBJ1-6 and V is TRBV6-5; the D gene is possibly TRBD1 (5 bases). Trimming left V 6 bases short and J 8 bases short, with 14 bases between. Per germline, CDR1 MNHEY and CDR2 SVGAGI. The CDR3 is 14 amino acids.

With regard to this clonotype: A read error may explain this, as a much larger clone is one base away. The rearrangement uses TRBV6-5 and TRBJ1-2, with 9 bases aligning to TRBD1. The CDR3 spans 17 residues. Germline lookup yields CDR1 MNHEY and CDR2 SVGAGI. V lost 0 bases to trimming and J lost 10 bases; unmatched junction nucleotides: 15. The CDR3 coding sequence is TGTGCCAGCAGTTACTCGGGATCTGACAGGGGGATAAACGACTACACCTTC. Translation gives CASSYSGSDRGINDYTF.

This clonotype was counted only a few times. This chain links TRBV6-6 with TRBJ1-1; 8 positions agree with TRBD1. J lost 8 bases, V lost 4 bases, and 0 bases had no gene match. Germline CDR1 and CDR2: MNHNY and SVGAGI (reference sequence). The CDR3 runs to 11 residues. The chain's CDR3 is CASSWTGEAFF. Here the CDR3 DNA reads TGTGCCAGCAGTTGGACAGGGGAAGCTTTCTTT.

This clonotype was observed many times. The chain links TRBV7-9 to TRBJ1-2, with 10 bases aligning to TRBD1. This CDR3 is built from 17 residues. CDR1 is SEHNR, CDR2 FQNEAQ, per germline (reference sequence). Trimming at V came to 3 bases and at J to 4 bases, leaving 11 bases not matched to a gene. This CDR3 is CASSFPSTGGGTYGYTF. The CDR3 DNA sequence: TGTGCCAGCAGCTTTCCCTCGACAGGGGGCGGTACCTATGGCTACACCTTC.

The V and J genes are TRBV12-3 or TRBV12-4 and TRBJ1-1; D is ambiguous. V lost 3 bases and J 11 bases, leaving 22 bases between the germline ends. The CDR3 spans 15 residues. The CDR3 sequence is CASSLSSGRGRKAFF. Written as DNA, the CDR3 is TGTGCCAGCAGTTTGTCTAGCGGGAGAGGGAGGAAGGCTTTCTTT.

This chain joins TRBV6-1 and TRBJ2-7; possibly TRBD2 for D (5 bases). Trimming took off 10 bases at V and 7 bases at J, with 17 bases between the two ends. Germline loops: CDR1 MNHNS, CDR2 SASEGT. The length of the CDR3 is 12 residues. The CDR3 bases are TGTGCCACCAGCAGTGTCGGGGATGAGCAGTACTTC. Its translation: CATSSVGDEQYF.

This clonotype has at least ten counts. The chain joins TRBV6-1 to TRBJ1-6; no clear D. V lost 5 bases to trimming and J lost 2 bases, with 7 bases between them. CDR3 size: 14 residues. CDR1 and CDR2 (germline): MNHNS, SASEGT. For the CDR3, the DNA is TGTGCCAGCAGTTCCGGCCCCTATAATTCACCCCTCCACTTT. It codes for CASSSGPYNSPLHF.

Concerning this clonotype itself: Mismatch with germline at one junction end may stem from a read error. The chain is built from TRBV20-1 and TRBJ2-1, with 8 bases that match TRBD2. The CDR3 sequence is 16 residues long. Germline CDR1 DFQATT, CDR2 SNEGSKA (reference sequence). The CDR3 bases are TGCAGTGCTAGCGTACTAGCGGCAAACTCCTACAATGAGAAGCTCTTC. Protein product: CSASVLAANSYNEKLF.

This clonotype was observed a single time. The genes are TRBV11-2 and TRBJ1-2; D call uncertain. The CDR3 runs 13 residues. V lost 10 bases and J lost 8, with 20 bases in between. Germline V gene lookup returns CDR1 SGHAT and CDR2 FQNNGV. CDR3 nucleotides: TGTGCCATCCCCTGCGGCGGGGATAGGGGCTACACCTTC. The encoded protein is CAIPCGGDRGYTF.

A note on this clonotype: At one boundary the junction diverges from the germline segment, which might be a read error. The chain carries TRBV11-1 and TRBJ2-7; TRBD1 or TRBD2 may be the D gene (5 bases each). In germline, CDR1 is SGHAT, CDR2 FQDESV (reference sequence). The CDR3 runs to 12 residues. In DNA, the CDR3 is TGTGTCAGCGGCGGAGAGGGGCGCGAGCAGTACTTC. The encoded protein is CVSGGEGREQYF. Together with reference TRBV11-1 and TRBJ2-7, the CDR3 gives the full variable domain: EAEVAQSPRYKITEKSQAVAFWCDPISGHATLYWYRQILGQGPELLVQFQDESVVDDSQLPKDRFSAERLKGVDSTLKIQPAELGDSAMYLCVSGGEGREQYFGPGTRLTVT.

The table lists this clonotype with a count of one. A much larger clone lies a single base off, so this may be a read error. This rearrangement joins TRBV5-6 to TRBJ1-1; no clear D gene. CDR3 size: 15 residues. The V end lost 0 bases, the J end lost 1 base, and 10 bases lay between the germline ends. Germline V gene lookup returns CDR1 SGHDT and CDR2 YYEEEE. The CDR3 reads CASSLGAWRNTEAFF. In DNA, the CDR3 is TGTGCCAGCAGCTTGGGGGCATGGAGGAACACTGAAGCTTTCTTT.

With respect to this clonotype: Its ends do not fully match the called genes, so a read error is possible. The gene calls are TRBV11-3 and TRBJ2-1; 9 bases are a match to TRBD2. The CDR3 length is 14 residues. Germline V gene lookup returns CDR1 SGHNT and CDR2 YENEEA. DNA of the CDR3: TGTGCCAGCAGCATAGAGACTAGCGGCAATGAGCAGTTCTTC. This sequence encodes CASSIETSGNEQFF.

As to this clonotype: A read error may explain this, as a much larger clone is one base away. The chain combines TRBV20-1 with TRBJ2-6; a possible D gene is TRBD1 (6 bases). CDR3 length: 16 amino acids. The germline CDR1 and CDR2 sequences are DFQATT and SNEGSKA (reference sequence). CDR3 coding DNA: TGCAGTGCTAGAGATCCCTACAGGGCTGGGGTCAACGTCCTGACTTTC. It translates to CSARDPYRAGVNVLTF.

This clonotype has more than one count but fewer than ten. A much more abundant neighbour one base away suggests this may be a read error. The chain has TRBV12-3 or TRBV12-4 and TRBJ1-6, with D perhaps TRBD1 (5 bases). The CDR3 spans 13 residues. The CDR3 here is CANSSNGDSPLHF. The CDR3 DNA reads as TGTGCCAACAGTAGCAATGGGGACTCACCCCTCCACTTT.

For this clonotype: This sequence may be a read error, since a much larger clone differs from it by one base. This chain uses TRBV12-3 or TRBV12-4 with TRBJ1-3; a possible D gene is TRBD1 (6 bases). The CDR3 is made up of 15 amino acids. The CDR3, as DNA: TGTGCCGGCAGTTTAAGAGGGGGAACTGGAAACACCATATATTTT. Protein product: CAGSLRGGTGNTIYF.

In the case of this clonotype: One junction end does not reproduce the germline sequence, and a read error may be involved. The chain couples TRBV11-2 to TRBJ2-1, with 7 nucleotides matching TRBD2. CDR1 and CDR2 (germline): SGHAT, FQNNGV. The CDR3 consists of 15 residues. CDR3 DNA: TGTGCTAGCAGCTTAGGGACTTGCGGGAGCAATGAGCAGTTCTTC. Its protein product is CASSLGTCGSNEQFF.